This T cell receptor beta chain is drawn from a study of blood T cell repertoires in COVID-19. Study context: Both acute and convalescent COVID-19 samples were obtained from the United States, Italy and Spain.

The protocol was immunoSEQ multiplex PCR, while the TCRdb copy is restricted to in-frame clones and leaves out a portion. Seen here are around 300,000 clones, around 91% observed once, and the top ten hold 1.5% to 2%. The receptor was derived from a woman aged 18-35 years with acute COVID-19. Sequenced: PBMCs or T cells enriched from blood (not recorded which).

CDR3 in DNA: TGTGCCAGCAGCAAACTCTCCTACGAGCAGTACTTC. Its translation is CASSKLSYEQYF. This chain connects TRBV28 to TRBJ2-7; D is unclear. CDR1 is MDHEN, CDR2 SYDVKM, per germline. The CDR3 is 12 amino acids. Trimming removed 6 bases at V and 0 bases at J, with 6 bases between.